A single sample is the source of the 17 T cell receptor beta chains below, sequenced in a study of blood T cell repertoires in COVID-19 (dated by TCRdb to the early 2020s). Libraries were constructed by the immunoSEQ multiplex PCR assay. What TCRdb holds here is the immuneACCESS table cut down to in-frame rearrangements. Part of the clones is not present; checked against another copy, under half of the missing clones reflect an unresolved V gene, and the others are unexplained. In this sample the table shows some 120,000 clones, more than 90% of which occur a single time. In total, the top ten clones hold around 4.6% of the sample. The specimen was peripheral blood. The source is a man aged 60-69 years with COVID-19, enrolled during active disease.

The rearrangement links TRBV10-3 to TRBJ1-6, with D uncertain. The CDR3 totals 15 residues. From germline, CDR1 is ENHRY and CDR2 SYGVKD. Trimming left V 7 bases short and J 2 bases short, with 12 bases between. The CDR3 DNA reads TGTGCCATCAATGCGGGAGGAACCTATAATTCACCCCTCCACTTT. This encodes CAINAGGTYNSPLHF.

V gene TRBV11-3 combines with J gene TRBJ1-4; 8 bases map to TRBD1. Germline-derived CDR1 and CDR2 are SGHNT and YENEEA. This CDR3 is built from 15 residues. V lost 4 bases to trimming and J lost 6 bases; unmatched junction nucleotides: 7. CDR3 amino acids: CASSSRTGKYEKLFF. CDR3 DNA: TGTGCCAGCAGCTCCCGGACAGGGAAGTATGAAAAACTGTTTTTT.

The CDR3 protein is CATLRDRGSGELFF. In DNA, the CDR3 is TGTGCCACCCTCCGGGACAGGGGTTCGGGGGAGCTGTTTTTT. The V and J genes are TRBV7-2 and TRBJ2-2, with 10 bases aligning to TRBD1. The J segment lost 8 bases and the V segment lost 10 bases, leaving 10 bases of the junction unmatched. The CDR3 is 14 amino acids. Germline-derived CDR1 and CDR2 are SGHTA and FQGNSA.

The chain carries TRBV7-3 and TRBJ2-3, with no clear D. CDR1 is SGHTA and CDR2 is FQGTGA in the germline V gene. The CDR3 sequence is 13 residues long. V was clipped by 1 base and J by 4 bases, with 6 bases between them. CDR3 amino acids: CASSLNLADTQYF. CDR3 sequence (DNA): TGTGCCAGCAGCTTAAACCTAGCAGATACGCAGTATTTT.

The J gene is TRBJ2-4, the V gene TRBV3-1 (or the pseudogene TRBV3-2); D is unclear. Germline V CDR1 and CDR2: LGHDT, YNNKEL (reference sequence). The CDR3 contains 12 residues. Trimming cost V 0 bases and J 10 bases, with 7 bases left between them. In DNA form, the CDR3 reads TGTGCCAGCAGCCAAGATAAACAGATTCAGTACTTC. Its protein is CASSQDKQIQYF.

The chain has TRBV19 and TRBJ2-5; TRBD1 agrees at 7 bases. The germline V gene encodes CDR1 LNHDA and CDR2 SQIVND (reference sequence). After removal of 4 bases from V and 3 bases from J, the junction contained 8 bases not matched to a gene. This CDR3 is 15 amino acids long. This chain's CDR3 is CASSTTSGTEETQYF. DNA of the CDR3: TGTGCCAGTAGTACCACCTCCGGGACAGAAGAGACCCAGTACTTC.

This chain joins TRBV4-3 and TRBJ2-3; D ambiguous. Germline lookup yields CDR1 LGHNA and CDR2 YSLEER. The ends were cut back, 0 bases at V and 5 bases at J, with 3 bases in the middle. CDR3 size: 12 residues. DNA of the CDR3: TGCGCCAGCAGCCAAGATCTAGATACGCAGTATTTT. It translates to CASSQDLDTQYF.

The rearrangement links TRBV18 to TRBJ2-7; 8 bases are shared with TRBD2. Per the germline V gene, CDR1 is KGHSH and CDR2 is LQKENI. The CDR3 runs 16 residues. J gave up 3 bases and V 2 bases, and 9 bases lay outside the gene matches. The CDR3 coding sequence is TGTGCCAGCTCACCAATCCCTTCGGGGGGGTACTACGAGCAGTACTTC. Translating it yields CASSPIPSGGYYEQYF.

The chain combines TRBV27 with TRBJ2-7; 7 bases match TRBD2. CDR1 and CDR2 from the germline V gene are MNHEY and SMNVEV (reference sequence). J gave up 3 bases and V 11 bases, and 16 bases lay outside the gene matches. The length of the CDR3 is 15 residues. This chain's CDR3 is CAAGRVRGRVYEQYF. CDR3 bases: TGTGCCGCAGGGAGGGTCCGTGGCAGGGTCTACGAGCAGTACTTC.

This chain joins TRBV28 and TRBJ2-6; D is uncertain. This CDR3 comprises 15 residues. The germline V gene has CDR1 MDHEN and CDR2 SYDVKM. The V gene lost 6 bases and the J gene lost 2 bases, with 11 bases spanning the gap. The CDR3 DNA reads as TGTGCCAGCAGGACGGTCGAGGCTGGGGCCAACGTCCTGACTTTC. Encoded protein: CASRTVEAGANVLTF.

For the CDR3, the DNA is TGTGCCAGCAGCTTATCATTTGGGGGCACGATTGCACCCCTCCACTTT. Its translation: CASSLSFGGTIAPLHF. The V and J genes are TRBV11-3 and TRBJ1-6, with D perhaps matching TRBD1 (6 bases). Trimming took off 2 bases at V and 11 bases at J, with 19 bases between the two ends. This CDR3 comprises 16 residues. Per germline, CDR1 SGHNT and CDR2 YENEEA.

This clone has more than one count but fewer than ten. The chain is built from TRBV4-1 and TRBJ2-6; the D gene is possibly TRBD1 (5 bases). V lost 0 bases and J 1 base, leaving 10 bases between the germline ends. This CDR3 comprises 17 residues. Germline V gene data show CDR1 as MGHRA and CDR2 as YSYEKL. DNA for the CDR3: TGCGCCAGCAGCCAAGAAGGGGCAGGGTCTGGGGCCAACGTCCTGACTTTC. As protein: CASSQEGAGSGANVLTF.

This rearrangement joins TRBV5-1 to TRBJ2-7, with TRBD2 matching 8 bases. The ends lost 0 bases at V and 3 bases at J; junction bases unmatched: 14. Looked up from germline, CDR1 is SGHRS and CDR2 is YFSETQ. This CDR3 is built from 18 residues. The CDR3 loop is CASSLAAGAGVGNYEQYF. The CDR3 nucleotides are TGCGCCAGCAGCTTGGCAGCAGGAGCGGGAGTGGGTAACTACGAGCAGTACTTC.

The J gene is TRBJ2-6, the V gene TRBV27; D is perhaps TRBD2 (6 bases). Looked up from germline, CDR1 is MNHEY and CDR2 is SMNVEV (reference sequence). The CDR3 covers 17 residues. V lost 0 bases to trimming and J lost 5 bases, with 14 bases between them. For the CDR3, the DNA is TGTGCCAGCAGTTTATCGAGGGGAGGCCCCTGGGCCAACGTCCTGACTTTC. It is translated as CASSLSRGGPWANVLTF. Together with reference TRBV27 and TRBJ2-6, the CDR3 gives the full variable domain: EAQVTQNPRYLITVTGKKLTVTCSQNMNHEYMSWYRQDPGLGLRQIYYSMNVEVTDKGDVPEGYKVSRKEKRNFPLILESPSPNQTSLYFCASSLSRGGPWANVLTFGAGSRLTVL.

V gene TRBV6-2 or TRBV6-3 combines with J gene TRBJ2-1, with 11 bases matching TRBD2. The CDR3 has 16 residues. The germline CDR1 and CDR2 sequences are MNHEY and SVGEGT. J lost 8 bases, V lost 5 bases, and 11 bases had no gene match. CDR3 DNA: TGTGCCAGCAGTCTACGACTAGCGGGATTGACGGATGAGCAGTTCTTC. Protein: CASSLRLAGLTDEQFF.

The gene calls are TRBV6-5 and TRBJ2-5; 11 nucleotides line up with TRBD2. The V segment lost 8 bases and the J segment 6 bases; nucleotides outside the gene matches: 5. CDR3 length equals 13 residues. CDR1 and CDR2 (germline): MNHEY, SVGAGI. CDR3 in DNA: TGTGCCAGCCGCCTAGCGGGAGGTCAGACCCAGTACTTC. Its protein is CASRLAGGQTQYF.

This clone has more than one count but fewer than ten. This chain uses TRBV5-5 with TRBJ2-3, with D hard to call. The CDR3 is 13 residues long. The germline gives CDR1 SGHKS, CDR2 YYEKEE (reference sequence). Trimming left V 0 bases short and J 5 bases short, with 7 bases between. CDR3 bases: TGTGCCAGCAGCTTGGCCCCAGGAGATACGCAGTATTTT. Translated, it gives CASSLAPGDTQYF.